This T cell receptor beta chain was documented in a study of blood T cells in healthy people across ages. From germline, CDR1 is MGHRA and CDR2 YSYEKL. The CDR3 runs 15 residues. Study-level findings and limits: Conclusively comparing naive with antigen-experienced cells was impossible with unsorted PBMCs.

This clonotype was observed a single time. Antigen specificity is unknown. One end of the junction fails to match germline, which may point to a read error. Through a sample-barcoded 5' primer and a J-beta primer mix, a second PCR was run for roughly 7 to 12 cycles. There were at least 2.5 million CDR3-containing paired-end reads obtained from each sample. Via MiXCR, TCRdb re-called the 5' RACE reads, giving one row per CDR3 protein. The repertoire holds under 1 million distinct CDR3 sequences, with under 55% as singletons. This clonotype was obtained from a man aged 60-69 years in good health. The source material was blood. The V call is TRBV4-1, the J call TRBJ2-1, with TRBD2 matching 11 bases. This CDR3 is CASSPWTSGYNGQFF. The CDR3 nucleotides read TGCGCCAGCAGCCCATGGACTAGCGGGTACAATGGGCAGTTCTTC.